This T cell receptor (beta chain) derives from a study of blood T cell repertoires in COVID-19. Study-wide background: There were acute and convalescent COVID-19 samples, and they came from the United States, Italy and Spain. Nucleic acid was either cDNA or gDNA, and it came from T cells, B-cell-depleted T cells, or PBMCs.

Authors' data handling: Reference gene primers were amplified, and this amplification served to estimate nucleated cell counts. The assay was immunoSEQ multiplex PCR, and TCRdb's table has in-frame clones only and misses some. From that table come the V and J calls and clone size; the DNA was used to work out D and trimming. The repertoire holds about 170,000 clones, with just under 85% as singletons. This receptor was taken from a woman aged 80 or over with COVID-19, enrolled during active disease. Sequenced: peripheral blood.

DNA of the CDR3: TGTGCCAGCAGTAGAGGCGAGCAGTACTTC. This translates into CASSRGEQYF. V and J are TRBV25-1 and TRBJ2-7, with D uncertain. Per the germline V gene, CDR1 is MGHDK and CDR2 is SYGVNS. This CDR3 region has 10 residues. V gave up 5 bases and J gave up 6 bases, with 5 bases separating them.